This paragraph reports one T cell receptor beta chain. Data came from immunoSEQ multiplex PCR; TCRdb stores just in-frame clones and leaves some out. The table includes under 500,000 clones, roughly 87% detected once. This entry is derived from a study of blood T cell repertoires in COVID-19. The source of this sequence is a woman aged 18-30 years with acute COVID-19. The material sequenced was PBMCs or T cells enriched from blood (not recorded which).

CDR3 in amino acids: CASSNPGQDYGYTF. CDR3 bases: TGTGCCAGCAGTAACCCGGGACAGGACTATGGCTACACCTTC. The J gene is TRBJ1-2, the V gene TRBV6-5, with 8 bases matching TRBD1. CDR1 and CDR2 from the germline V gene are MNHEY and SVGAGI. CDR3 length: 14 amino acids. The ends lost 5 bases at V and 3 bases at J; junction bases unmatched: 5.